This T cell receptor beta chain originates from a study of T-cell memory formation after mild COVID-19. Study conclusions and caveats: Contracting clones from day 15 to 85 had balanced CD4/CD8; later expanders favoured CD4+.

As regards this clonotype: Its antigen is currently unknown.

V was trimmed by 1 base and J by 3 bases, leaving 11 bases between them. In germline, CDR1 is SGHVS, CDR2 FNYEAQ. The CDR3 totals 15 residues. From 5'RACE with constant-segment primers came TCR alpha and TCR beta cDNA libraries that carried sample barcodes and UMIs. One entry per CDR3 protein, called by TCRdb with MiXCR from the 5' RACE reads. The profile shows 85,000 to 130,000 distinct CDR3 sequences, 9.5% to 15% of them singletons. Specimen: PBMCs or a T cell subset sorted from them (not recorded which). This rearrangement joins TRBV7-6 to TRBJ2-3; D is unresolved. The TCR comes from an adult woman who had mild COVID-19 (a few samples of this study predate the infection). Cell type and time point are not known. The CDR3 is CASSLEVGQTDTQYF. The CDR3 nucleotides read TGTGCCAGCAGCTTAGAGGTGGGCCAGACAGATACGCAGTATTTT.